Listed below are T cell receptor beta chains from one sample, sequenced in a study of T cells in Graves' hyperthyroidism and ophthalmopathy. In TCRdb, the multiplex PCR reads were re-called with MiXCR into one record per CDR3 protein. In the table there are under 350,000 distinct CDR3 sequences, about a sixth of which are singletons. The specimen sequenced was blood. These receptors originate from an older woman with Graves' ophthalmopathy. Each CDR3 is given with its conserved first and last residue. Fields, in order: V gene, clone size, D gene, J gene, CDR3 DNA, CDR3 protein. D genes are given only for firm matches. The size of a clone is reported for some rows only, either as once, few or many, or as a class for expanded clones.

V: TRBV3-1; size: many; D: NA; J: TRBJ2-7; DNA: TGTGCCAGCAGCCAATATACGGGTCCCTACGAGCAGTACTTC; CDR3: CASSQYTGPYEQYF
V: TRBV6-2/TRBV6-3; size: few; D: NA; J: TRBJ1-5; DNA: TGTGCCAGCAGCAACGAACAGGGTTTACTAGATCAGCCCCAGCATTTT; CDR3: CASSNEQGLLDQPQHF
V: TRBV6-1; size: many; D: TRBD2; J: TRBJ2-7; DNA: TGTGCCAGCGGCGATTTGACTAGCGGGAAACGCGAGCAGTACTTC; CDR3: CASGDLTSGKREQYF
V: TRBV2; size: many; D: NA; J: TRBJ2-3; DNA: TGTGCCAGCACAGCGCTTGATACGCAGTATTTT; CDR3: CASTALDTQYF
V: TRBV18; size: NA; D: TRBD1; J: TRBJ2-3; DNA: TGTGCCAGCTCACCACCGGTGGGTTTAAGGGGACAGAGCACAGATACGCAGTATTTT; CDR3: CASSPPVGLRGQSTDTQYF
V: TRBV14; size: NA; D: TRBD2; J: TRBJ2-3; DNA: TGTGCCAGCAGGGCGACTAGCGGGGCATCTAGCACAGATACGCAGTATTTT; CDR3: CASRATSGASSTDTQYF
V: TRBV7-3; size: many; D: TRBD2; J: TRBJ2-3; DNA: TGTGCCAGCAGCCCAAGCGGGGTAGCGGGAGTCGGGTTAGGGCAGTATTTT; CDR3: CASSPSGVAGVGLGQYF
V: TRBV3-1; size: NA; D: NA; J: TRBJ2-5; DNA: TGTGCCAGCAGCCAAGATGGTGGGACGATCCAAGAGACCCAGTACTTC; CDR3: CASSQDGGTIQETQYF
V: TRBV28; size: many; D: TRBD1; J: TRBJ1-1; DNA: TGTGCCAGCAACAAGCGACAGGGGAACACTGAAGCTTTCTTT; CDR3: CASNKRQGNTEAFF
V: TRBV12-3/TRBV12-4; size: many; D: NA; J: TRBJ1-2; DNA: TGTGCCAGCAGTTTTGACAGGACCTTCTACTATGGCTACACCTTC; CDR3: CASSFDRTFYYGYTF
V: TRBV3-1; size: NA; D: TRBD2; J: TRBJ2-7; DNA: TGTGCCAGCAGCCAGACCCCATTGACTAGCGGGAGTGTTACCTACGAGCAGTACTTC; CDR3: CASSQTPLTSGSVTYEQYF
V: TRBV30; size: NA; D: NA; J: TRBJ2-2; DNA: TGTGCCTGGAGTGTAATCGGGGAGCTGTTTTTT; CDR3: CAWSVIGELFF
V: TRBV5-8; size: few; D: TRBD1; J: TRBJ2-1; DNA: TGTGCCAGCAGCCCCGGGACAGGTTTCAATGAGCAGTTCTTC; CDR3: CASSPGTGFNEQFF
V: TRBV7-2; size: many; D: NA; J: TRBJ1-1; DNA: TGTGCCAGCAGCTTAAGGGAGACTGAAGCTTTCTTT; CDR3: CASSLRETEAFF
V: TRBV15; size: many; D: NA; J: TRBJ2-7; DNA: TGTGCCACCAGTAGACAGGGGAGGGACGAGCAGTACTTC; CDR3: CATSRQGRDEQYF
V: TRBV5-4; size: many; D: NA; J: TRBJ2-3; DNA: TGTGCCAGCAGCTTGCTGGGATTCACAGATACGCAGTATTTT; CDR3: CASSLLGFTDTQYF
V: TRBV11-3; size: NA; D: TRBD1; J: TRBJ2-7; DNA: TGTGCCAGCAGCCCCCGGGACAGCACCTACGAGCAGTACTTC; CDR3: CASSPRDSTYEQYF
V: TRBV4-3; size: many; D: TRBD1; J: TRBJ1-2; DNA: TGCGCCAGCAGCCAATTCCAGACAGGGGTAAATGGCTACACCTTC; CDR3: CASSQFQTGVNGYTF
V: TRBV2; size: many; D: NA; J: TRBJ2-7; DNA: TGTGCCAGCAGTGAACTCGGAGGGGTCGAGCAGTACTTC; CDR3: CASSELGGVEQYF
V: TRBV12-3/TRBV12-4; size: many; D: TRBD1; J: TRBJ2-7; DNA: TGTGCCAGCAGGGCCGGACAGGGGGGGGTTTATGAGCAGTACTTC; CDR3: CASRAGQGGVYEQYF
V: TRBV6-1; size: NA; D: NA; J: TRBJ1-6; DNA: TGTGCCAGCAGTGAAGCGGGGGGGTGGAATTCACCCCTCCACTTT; CDR3: CASSEAGGWNSPLHF
V: TRBV4-3; size: NA; D: NA; J: TRBJ1-1; DNA: TGCGCCAGCAGCCAGCGTCAGGGTCAGTACGCTTTCTTT; CDR3: CASSQRQGQYAFF
V: TRBV7-9; size: many; D: NA; J: TRBJ1-1; DNA: TGTGCCAGCAGCACTGAGGCGGAGACTGAAGCTTTCTTT; CDR3: CASSTEAETEAFF
V: TRBV3-1; size: many; D: TRBD1; J: TRBJ2-7; DNA: TGTGCCAGCACCCAAACAGGGGCCGAGCAGTACTTC; CDR3: CASTQTGAEQYF
V: TRBV7-2; size: many; D: TRBD2; J: TRBJ2-1; DNA: TGTGCCAGCAGCCCCGGACTAGCGGGAAGCTCCTACAATGAGCAGTTCTTC; CDR3: CASSPGLAGSSYNEQFF
V: TRBV9; size: NA; D: NA; J: TRBJ2-5; DNA: TGTGCCAGCAGCCCCCCCTTCAGCCAAGAGACCCAGTACTTC; CDR3: CASSPPFSQETQYF